The text below deals with one T cell receptor (beta chain). Per the original methods: Reference gene primer amplification gave estimated nucleated cell counts. This table comes from immunoSEQ multiplex PCR, and its TCRdb copy is limited to in-frame clones, with some not included. From that table come the V and J calls and clone size; the DNA was used to work out D and trimming. Seen here are around 120,000 clones, roughly 83% observed once, and the top ten hold about 4%. Trimming at V came to 5 bases and at J to 8 bases, leaving 8 bases not matched to a gene. Germline V gene lookup returns CDR1 SGHTA and CDR2 FQGTGA. This CDR3 is 13 amino acids long. The entry originates in a study of blood T cell repertoires in COVID-19. Study details: Sites across the United States, Italy and Spain contributed samples from acute and convalescent COVID-19. PBMCs, B-cell-depleted T cells, or T cells were the source of the cDNA or gDNA that made up the material.

The chain joins TRBV7-3 to TRBJ1-2; 7 bases are shared with TRBD1. Sequenced material: peripheral blood. The origin of this receptor is an elderly woman with acute or convalescent COVID-19. For the CDR3, the DNA is TGTGCCAGCAGCCCGGGACAGTTAGAGGGCTACACCTTC. Translated: CASSPGQLEGYTF.